These T cell receptor beta chains were read from a single sample in a study of cytomegalovirus exposure and HLA in healthy donors. Profiled with immunoSEQ multiplex PCR; TCRdb holds only in-frame clones, not every one. The sample lists about 190,000 clones; 65% to 85% were seen once. Sequencing input: PBMCs. All receptors derive from a middle-aged man in good health and CMV-seropositive. The CDR3 runs from the conserved cysteine through the conserved F or W. A D gene is named only where the DNA matches it firmly. Size is stated for part of the rows, as once, few or many counts, or as a class when the clone is expanded.

V gene,CDR3 length,D gene,J gene,clone size,CDR3 DNA,CDR3 protein
TRBV30,15,NA,TRBJ1-6,NA,TGTGCCTGGAGTGTATTAAGGGAGCCTCGTTCACCCCTCCACTTT,CAWSVLREPRSPLHF
TRBV6-5,15,NA,TRBJ2-5,few,TGTGCCAGCACCAAAGGGGTAGCTGTCCGAGAGACCCAGTACTTC,CASTKGVAVRETQYF
TRBV11-2,16,TRBD1,TRBJ1-5,few,TGTGCCAGCAGAAAAAACAGGGGCTTGGTTCGTTTGCCCCAGCATTTT,CASRKNRGLVRLPQHF
TRBV28,18,TRBD2,TRBJ2-1,NA,TGTGCCAGCAGTTTTCCTCAAAACGGACTAGCGGGAGAAAATGAGCAGTTCTTC,CASSFPQNGLAGENEQFF
TRBV5-4,15,TRBD1,TRBJ1-1,NA,TGTGCCAGCAGCACTGCAAGACAGGGGAACACTGAAGCTTTCTTT,CASSTARQGNTEAFF
TRBV28,14,TRBD1,TRBJ2-7,NA,TGTGCCAGCAGTTTAACACAGGGGTGGGACGAGCAGTACTTC,CASSLTQGWDEQYF
TRBV5-4,13,NA,TRBJ1-5,NA,TGTGCCAGCAGCTTGGATCTCAATCAGCCCCAGCATTTT,CASSLDLNQPQHF
TRBV19,14,NA,TRBJ1-4,NA,TGTGCCAGTAGTCCGGACAGTTATAATGAAAAACTGTTTTTT,CASSPDSYNEKLFF
TRBV5-1,13,NA,TRBJ2-7,NA,TGCGCCAGCAGCATAACCAGCTCCTACGAGCAGTACTTC,CASSITSSYEQYF
TRBV28,15,TRBD2,TRBJ2-1,NA,TGTGCCAGCAGACCCGGGACTAGCAGGGGGAATGAGCAGTTCTTC,CASRPGTSRGNEQFF
TRBV9,14,NA,TRBJ1-3,few,TGTGCCAGCAGCGTCACAGACTCTGGAAACACCATATATTTT,CASSVTDSGNTIYF
TRBV7-2,15,NA,TRBJ1-1,NA,TGTGCCAGCAGCCGGTTTACGGGGGGCTGGACTGAAGCTTTCTTT,CASSRFTGGWTEAFF
TRBV5-6,15,NA,TRBJ1-6,NA,TGTGCCAGCAGCTTTAACAGGATTGGTAATTCACCCCTCCACTTT,CASSFNRIGNSPLHF
TRBV7-2,14,NA,TRBJ1-2,once,TGTGCCAGCAGCTTAAATAAGGGGATGAATGGCTACACCTTC,CASSLNKGMNGYTF
TRBV2,14,NA,TRBJ1-1,NA,TGTGCCAGCAGTTACAGGGAAAGTGGCACTGAAGCTTTCTTT,CASSYRESGTEAFF